These T cell receptor beta chains were read from a single sample in a study of T cell responses to AZD1222 COVID-19 vaccine. Only in-frame clones appear in the TCRdb table, and some are missing; sequencing was by immunoSEQ multiplex PCR. This table has under 300,000 clones, approximately 95% appearing once. Here the sequenced sample was peripheral blood, taken on day 0 of AZD1222 vaccination. These receptors all come from an adult in good health. Each CDR3 is given with its conserved first and last residue. A D gene is named only where the DNA matches it firmly. Size is omitted from some rows. Given values are once, few, many or a class for expanded clones.

V gene,D gene,clone size,J gene,CDR3 protein,CDR3 DNA
TRBV12-3/TRBV12-4,.,.,TRBJ2-1,CASSPYYEQFF,TGTGCCAGCAGTCCTTACTATGAGCAGTTCTTC
TRBV7-8,.,.,TRBJ1-2,CASSFGQFSGYTF,TGTGCCAGCAGCTTCGGCCAGTTCAGTGGCTACACCTTC
TRBV2,TRBD1,.,TRBJ1-2,CASSDTSGQGGYGYTF,TGTGCCAGCAGTGACACCTCGGGACAGGGAGGTTATGGCTACACCTTC
TRBV5-4,TRBD2,.,TRBJ2-7,CASRAGTSGEQYF,TGTGCCAGCAGGGCCGGGACTAGCGGCGAGCAGTACTTC
TRBV5-5,.,.,TRBJ2-1,CASSTGFLYNEQFF,TGTGCCAGCAGCACTGGATTTCTCTACAATGAGCAGTTCTTC
TRBV5-6,TRBD2,.,TRBJ2-7,CASSPGLAGGYEQYF,TGTGCCAGCAGCCCGGGACTAGCGGGAGGTTACGAGCAGTACTTC
TRBV23-1,.,once,TRBJ2-7,CARQGSFYEQYF,TGCGCCAGGCAGGGGAGTTTCTACGAGCAGTACTTC
TRBV28,TRBD1,once,TRBJ2-7,CASSPPGTGSYEQYF,TGTGCCAGCAGTCCCCCCGGGACAGGGTCCTACGAGCAGTACTTC
TRBV12-3/TRBV12-4,.,.,TRBJ1-5,CASSQQGNQPQHF,TGTGCCAGCAGCCAGCAGGGAAATCAGCCCCAGCATTTT
TRBV18,TRBD1,.,TRBJ1-2,CASSPSGQGARGYTF,TGTGCCAGCTCACCCTCGGGACAGGGGGCTCGGGGCTACACCTTC
TRBV1,.,.,TRBJ2-3,CTSSHRSRHPVVRRTQYF,TGCACCAGCAGCCATCGGTCCCGGCACCCGGTGGTGAGACGTACGCAGTATTTT
TRBV27,TRBD1,once,TRBJ2-1,CASSLLTGPKMYNEQFF,TGTGCCAGCAGTCTGCTGACAGGGCCTAAAATGTACAATGAGCAGTTCTTC
TRBV28,.,.,TRBJ1-5,CASSFPRRGGQPQHF,TGTGCCAGCAGTTTTCCCCGTAGAGGTGGACAGCCCCAGCATTTT
TRBV12-3/TRBV12-4,.,.,TRBJ1-2,CASSPTGWGGYTF,TGTGCCAGCAGTCCTACAGGGTGGGGTGGCTACACCTTC
TRBV28,TRBD2,.,TRBJ2-7,CASKTGGLYEQYF,TGTGCCAGCAAGACGGGAGGCCTGTACGAGCAGTACTTC
TRBV7-9,TRBD1,.,TRBJ2-7,CASSSPDRDEQYF,TGTGCCAGCAGCTCACCCGACAGGGACGAGCAGTACTTC
TRBV21-1,.,once,TRBJ2-3,CASSINRGDTQYF,TGTGCCAGCAGCATCAACAGGGGAGATACGCAGTATTTT
TRBV7-9,.,.,TRBJ2-3,CASRGGSTDTQYF,TGTGCCAGCAGAGGGGGATCCACAGATACGCAGTATTTT
TRBV7-9,.,.,TRBJ1-2,CASRTTEDYGYTF,TGTGCCAGCAGAACTACAGAAGACTATGGCTACACCTTC
TRBV6-2/TRBV6-3,TRBD2,.,TRBJ2-3,CVSSLRLAALTDTQYF,TGTGTCAGCAGTCTCCGTCTAGCGGCGCTCACAGATACGCAGTATTTT
TRBV29-1,.,.,TRBJ1-1,CSVQGGEAEAFF,TGCAGCGTACAAGGGGGGGAGGCTGAAGCTTTCTTT
TRBV2,.,.,TRBJ2-3,CATQARGTQYF,TGTGCCACCCAAGCGCGGGGTACGCAGTATTTT
TRBV28,.,.,TRBJ2-7,CASSAGGRGYEQYF,TGTGCCAGCAGTGCCGGGGGCAGGGGGTACGAGCAGTACTTC
TRBV27,.,.,TRBJ2-5,CASNVRGAQETQYF,TGTGCCAGCAACGTGAGGGGTGCCCAAGAGACCCAGTACTTC
TRBV3-1/TRBV3-2,TRBD1,few,TRBJ1-1,CASSRNTGAGTEAFF,TGTGCCAGCAGCCGCAACACAGGGGCTGGCACTGAAGCTTTCTTT
TRBV5-1,TRBD1,.,TRBJ1-1,CASSPLTGNDGEAFF,TGCGCCAGCAGCCCCTTGACAGGGAACGATGGGGAAGCTTTCTTT
TRBV4-1,TRBD2,.,TRBJ2-1,CASSQVTSGRNEQFF,TGCGCCAGCAGCCAAGTGACTAGCGGGCGAAATGAGCAGTTCTTC
TRBV7-2,.,.,TRBJ1-3,CASSLASLGDTIYF,TGTGCCAGCAGCTTAGCCTCCCTGGGGGACACCATATATTTT
TRBV28,.,.,TRBJ1-1,CASRGSMNTEAFF,TGTGCCAGCAGAGGCAGCATGAACACTGAAGCTTTCTTT
TRBV3-1/TRBV3-2,.,.,TRBJ2-7,CASSQGGGSEQYF,TGTGCCAGCAGCCAAGGTGGGGGCTCCGAGCAGTACTTC
TRBV4-2,.,.,TRBJ1-6,CASSQDRRSYNSPLHF,TGTGCCAGCAGCCAAGACAGGCGCTCCTATAATTCACCCCTCCACTTT
TRBV19,TRBD1,.,TRBJ1-1,CATKTGGDTEAFF,TGTGCCACCAAGACAGGGGGGGACACTGAAGCTTTCTTT
TRBV6-4,TRBD2,.,TRBJ2-1,CASRAGLAEGNEQFF,TGTGCCAGCAGGGCGGGACTAGCGGAGGGCAATGAGCAGTTCTTC
TRBV4-2,.,.,TRBJ2-1,CASSQVGDVEQFF,TGTGCCAGCAGCCAAGTTGGTGACGTTGAGCAGTTCTTC
TRBV5-1,.,.,TRBJ2-6,CASSLESGTNVLTF,TGCGCCAGCAGCTTGGAATCGGGGACCAACGTCCTGACTTTC
TRBV6-5,.,.,TRBJ1-2,CASRPGRGDYGYTF,TGTGCCAGCAGACCGGGACGCGGGGACTATGGCTACACCTTC
TRBV7-6,.,.,TRBJ2-7,CASSFRRGGSGYEQYF,TGTGCCAGCAGCTTTAGAAGGGGGGGGTCGGGATACGAGCAGTACTTC
TRBV28,TRBD1,few,TRBJ1-2,CASSLSQGQGANYGYTF,TGTGCCAGCAGTTTATCCCAGGGACAGGGCGCCAACTATGGCTACACCTTC
TRBV25-1,.,.,TRBJ2-3,CASRDIITDTQYF,TGTGCCAGCAGGGATATTATCACAGATACGCAGTATTTT